A selection of T cell receptor beta chains follows, all from one sample in a study of T-cell reconstitution after alpha-beta-depleted transplantation in children. TCRdb re-called the PCR reads through MiXCR, storing one row per CDR3 protein. The sample records hundreds of thousands of distinct CDR3 sequences, less than 15% being singletons. The sample was PBMCs, taken before TCRalphabeta/CD19-depleted stem cell transplant. The receptors derive from a girl aged 2 to 10 with congenital amegakaryocytic thrombocytopenia, due to receive a stem cell transplant. CDR3s include the opening cysteine and the closing phenylalanine or tryptophan. The order of the fields is V gene, J gene, clone size, D gene, CDR3 protein, CDR3 DNA. The D gene is left open where the match is weak. Clone size, where shown, is once, few, many, or a class for clones that have expanded.

v_gene: TRBV20-1; j_gene: TRBJ1-5; abundance: NA; d_gene: NA; CDR3aa: CSAANGRGNQPQHF; CDR3nt: TGCAGTGCTGCTAACGGGAGAGGCAATCAGCCCCAGCATTTT
v_gene: TRBV5-1; j_gene: TRBJ2-2; abundance: few; d_gene: NA; CDR3aa: CATRTENTGELFF; CDR3nt: TGCGCCACCCGTACAGAAAACACCGGGGAGCTGTTTTTT
v_gene: TRBV12-3/TRBV12-4; j_gene: TRBJ2-5; abundance: many; d_gene: TRBD2; CDR3aa: CASGTSGEETQYF; CDR3nt: TGTGCCAGTGGGACTAGCGGGGAAGAGACCCAGTACTTC
v_gene: TRBV2; j_gene: TRBJ2-1; abundance: few; d_gene: NA; CDR3aa: CASSEGLEQFF; CDR3nt: TGTGCCAGCAGTGAAGGGCTTGAGCAGTTCTTC
v_gene: TRBV5-1; j_gene: TRBJ2-1; abundance: many; d_gene: TRBD2; CDR3aa: CASSLAVLAGTNEQFF; CDR3nt: TGCGCCAGCAGCTTGGCCGTCCTAGCGGGAACCAATGAGCAGTTCTTC
v_gene: TRBV12-3/TRBV12-4; j_gene: TRBJ2-1; abundance: many; d_gene: NA; CDR3aa: CASSFRPLTSRPDNEQFF; CDR3nt: TGTGCCAGCAGTTTCCGCCCCTTAACTAGCCGCCCTGACAATGAGCAGTTCTTC
v_gene: TRBV21-1; j_gene: TRBJ2-4; abundance: few; d_gene: NA; CDR3aa: CASSKDRDGTDIQYF; CDR3nt: TGTGCCAGCAGCAAAGATCGGGACGGGACGGACATTCAGTACTTC
v_gene: TRBV15; j_gene: TRBJ2-5; abundance: NA; d_gene: TRBD2; CDR3aa: CATSRLSGTGETQYF; CDR3nt: TGTGCCACCAGCAGACTAAGCGGGACTGGTGAGACCCAGTACTTC
v_gene: TRBV20-1; j_gene: TRBJ2-3; abundance: NA; d_gene: TRBD2; CDR3aa: CSASGLAGFTDTQYF; CDR3nt: TGCAGTGCTAGCGGACTAGCGGGATTCACAGATACGCAGTATTTT
v_gene: TRBV7-3; j_gene: TRBJ2-5; abundance: few; d_gene: NA; CDR3aa: CASSPGPNQETQYF; CDR3nt: TGTGCCAGCAGCCCCGGACCGAACCAAGAGACCCAGTACTTC
v_gene: TRBV11-2; j_gene: TRBJ2-3; abundance: many; d_gene: TRBD2; CDR3aa: CASSLFAGGSLDTQYF; CDR3nt: TGTGCCAGCAGCTTATTCGCTGGCGGGAGCTTGGATACGCAGTATTTT